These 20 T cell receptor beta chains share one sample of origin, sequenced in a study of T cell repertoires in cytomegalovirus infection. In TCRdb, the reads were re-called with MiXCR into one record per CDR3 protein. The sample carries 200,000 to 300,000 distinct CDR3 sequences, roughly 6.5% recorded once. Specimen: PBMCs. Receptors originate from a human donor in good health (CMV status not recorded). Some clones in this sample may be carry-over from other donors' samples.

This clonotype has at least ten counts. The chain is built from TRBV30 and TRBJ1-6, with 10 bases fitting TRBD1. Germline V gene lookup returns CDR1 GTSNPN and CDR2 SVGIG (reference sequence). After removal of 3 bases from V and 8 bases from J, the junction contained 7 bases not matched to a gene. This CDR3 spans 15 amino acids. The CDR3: CAWSAPGTGDSPLHF. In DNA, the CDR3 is TGTGCCTGGAGCGCCCCGGGGACAGGGGATTCACCCCTCCACTTT.

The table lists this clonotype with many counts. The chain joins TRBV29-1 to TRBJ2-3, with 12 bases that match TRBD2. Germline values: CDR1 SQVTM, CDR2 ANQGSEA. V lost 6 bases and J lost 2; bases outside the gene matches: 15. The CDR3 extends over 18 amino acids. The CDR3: CSVETSGGYGSDTDTQYF. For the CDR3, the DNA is TGCAGCGTCGAGACTAGCGGGGGATACGGTTCAGACACAGATACGCAGTATTTT.

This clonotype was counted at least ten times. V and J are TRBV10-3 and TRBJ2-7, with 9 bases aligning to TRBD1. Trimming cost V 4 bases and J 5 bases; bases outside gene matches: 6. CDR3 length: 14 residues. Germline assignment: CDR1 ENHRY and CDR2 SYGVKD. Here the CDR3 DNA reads TGTGCCATCAGTGGACGACAGGGGGGGGACGAGCAGTACTTC. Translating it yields CAISGRQGGDEQYF.

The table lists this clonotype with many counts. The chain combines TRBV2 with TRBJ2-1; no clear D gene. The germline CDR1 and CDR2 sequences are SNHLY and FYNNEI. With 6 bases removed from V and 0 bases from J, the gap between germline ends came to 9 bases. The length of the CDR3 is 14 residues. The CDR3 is CASRGWSSYNEQFF. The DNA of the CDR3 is TGTGCCAGCAGGGGTTGGAGCTCCTACAATGAGCAGTTCTTC.

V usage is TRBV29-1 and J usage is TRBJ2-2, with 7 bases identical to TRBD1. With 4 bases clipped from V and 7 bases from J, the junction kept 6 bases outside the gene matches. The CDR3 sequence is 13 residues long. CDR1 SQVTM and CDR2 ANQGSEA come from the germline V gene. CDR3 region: CSVGDRVGGELFF. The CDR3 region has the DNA TGCAGCGTTGGAGACAGGGTGGGCGGGGAGCTGTTTTTT.

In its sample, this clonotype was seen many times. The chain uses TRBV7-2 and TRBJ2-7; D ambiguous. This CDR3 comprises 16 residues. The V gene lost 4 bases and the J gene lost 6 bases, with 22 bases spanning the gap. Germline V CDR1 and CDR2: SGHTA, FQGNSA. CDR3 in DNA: TGTGCCAGCAGCTCTTCCGGCGGCACCAGCTCTCGCGAGCAGTACTTC. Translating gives CASSSSGGTSSREQYF.

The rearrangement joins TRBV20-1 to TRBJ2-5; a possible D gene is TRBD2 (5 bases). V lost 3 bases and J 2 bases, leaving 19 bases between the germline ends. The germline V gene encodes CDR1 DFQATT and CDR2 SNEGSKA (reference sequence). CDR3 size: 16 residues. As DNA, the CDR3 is TGCAGTGCTAGCGGCAAAACAAGACTATCTCAAGAGACCCAGTACTTC. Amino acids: CSASGKTRLSQETQYF.

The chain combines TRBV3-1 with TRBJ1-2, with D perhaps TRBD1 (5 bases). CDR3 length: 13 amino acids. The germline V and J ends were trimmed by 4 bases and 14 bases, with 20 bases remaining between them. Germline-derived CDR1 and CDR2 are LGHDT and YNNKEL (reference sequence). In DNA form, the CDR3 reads TGTGCCAGCAGCCTAATACAGGACGCGGCGGTTACCTTC. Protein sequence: CASSLIQDAAVTF.

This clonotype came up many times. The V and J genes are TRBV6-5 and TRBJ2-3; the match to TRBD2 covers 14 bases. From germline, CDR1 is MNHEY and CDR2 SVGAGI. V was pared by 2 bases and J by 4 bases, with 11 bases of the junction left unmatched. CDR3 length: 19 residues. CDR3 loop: CASSYRPGTSGGVPDTQYF. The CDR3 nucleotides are TGTGCCAGCAGTTACCGTCCCGGGACTAGCGGGGGAGTACCAGATACGCAGTATTTT.

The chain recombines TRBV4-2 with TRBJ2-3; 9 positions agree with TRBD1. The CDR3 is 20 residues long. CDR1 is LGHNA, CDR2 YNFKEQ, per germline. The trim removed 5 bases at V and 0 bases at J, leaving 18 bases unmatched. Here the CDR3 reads CASSSEPGQGYSTSTDTQYF. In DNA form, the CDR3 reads TGTGCCAGCAGCTCAGAACCGGGACAGGGTTACAGTACTAGCACAGATACGCAGTATTTT.

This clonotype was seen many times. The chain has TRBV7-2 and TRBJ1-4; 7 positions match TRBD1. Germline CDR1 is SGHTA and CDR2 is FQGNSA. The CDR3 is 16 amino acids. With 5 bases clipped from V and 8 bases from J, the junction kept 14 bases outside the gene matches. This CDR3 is CASSPRTAGGKEKLFF. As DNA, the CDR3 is TGTGCCAGCAGCCCGAGGACAGCAGGGGGAAAGGAAAAACTGTTTTTT.

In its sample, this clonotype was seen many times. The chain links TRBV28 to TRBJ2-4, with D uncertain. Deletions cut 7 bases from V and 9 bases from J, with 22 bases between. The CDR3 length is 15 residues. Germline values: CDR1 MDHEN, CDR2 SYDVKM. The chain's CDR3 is CASTPDEFLASIQYF. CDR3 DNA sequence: TGTGCCAGCACCCCGGACGAGTTCTTGGCTTCCATTCAGTACTTC.

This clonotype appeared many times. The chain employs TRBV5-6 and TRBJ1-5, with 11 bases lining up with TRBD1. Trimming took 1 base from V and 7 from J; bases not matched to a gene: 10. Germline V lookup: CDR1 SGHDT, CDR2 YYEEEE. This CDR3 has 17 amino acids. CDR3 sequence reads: CASSLLAGTGGTQPQHF. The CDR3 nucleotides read TGTGCCAGCAGCTTGCTCGCCGGGACAGGGGGAACCCAGCCCCAGCATTTT. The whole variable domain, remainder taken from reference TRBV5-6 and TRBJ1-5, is DAGVTQSPTHLIKTRGQQVTLRCSPKSGHDTVSWYQQALGQGPQFIFQYYEEEERQRGNFPDRFSGHQFPNYSSELNVNALLLGDSALYLCASSLLAGTGGTQPQHFGDGTRLSIL.

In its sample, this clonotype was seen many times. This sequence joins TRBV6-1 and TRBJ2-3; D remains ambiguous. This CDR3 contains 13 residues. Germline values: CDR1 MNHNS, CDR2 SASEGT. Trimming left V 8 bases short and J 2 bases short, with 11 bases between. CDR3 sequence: CASLKDTTDTQYF. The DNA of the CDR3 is TGTGCCAGCCTCAAAGATACCACAGATACGCAGTATTTT.

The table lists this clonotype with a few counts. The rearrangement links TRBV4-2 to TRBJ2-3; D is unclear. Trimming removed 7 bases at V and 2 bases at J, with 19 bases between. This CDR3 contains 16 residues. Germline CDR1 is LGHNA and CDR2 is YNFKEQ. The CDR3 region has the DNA TGTGCCAGCACCACCTCCCGGGCGGCTAACACAGATACGCAGTATTTT. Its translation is CASTTSRAANTDTQYF.

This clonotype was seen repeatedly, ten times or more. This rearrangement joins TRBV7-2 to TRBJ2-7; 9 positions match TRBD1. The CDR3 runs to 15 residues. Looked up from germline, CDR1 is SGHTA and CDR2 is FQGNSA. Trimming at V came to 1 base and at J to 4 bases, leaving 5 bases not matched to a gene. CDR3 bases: TGTGCCAGCAGCTTAGGGGGACAGGGTACGTACGAGCAGTACTTC. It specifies CASSLGGQGTYEQYF.

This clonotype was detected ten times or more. Written as DNA, the CDR3 is TGTGCCACCAAACCCCCGGGACAGGGGAGGTTCGACGAGCAGTACTTC. Translation: CATKPPGQGRFDEQYF. The rearrangement links TRBV2 to TRBJ2-7, with TRBD1 matching 10 bases. CDR1 and CDR2 (germline): SNHLY, FYNNEI. CDR3 length equals 16 residues. V lost 10 bases, J lost 5 bases, and 17 bases stayed unmatched.

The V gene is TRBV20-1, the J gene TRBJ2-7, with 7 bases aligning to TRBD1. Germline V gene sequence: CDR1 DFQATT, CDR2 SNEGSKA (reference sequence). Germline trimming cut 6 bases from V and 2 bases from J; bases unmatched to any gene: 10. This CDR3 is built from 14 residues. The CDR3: CSAPDRRDPYEQYF. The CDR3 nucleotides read TGCAGTGCCCCGGACAGGAGAGATCCCTACGAGCAGTACTTC.

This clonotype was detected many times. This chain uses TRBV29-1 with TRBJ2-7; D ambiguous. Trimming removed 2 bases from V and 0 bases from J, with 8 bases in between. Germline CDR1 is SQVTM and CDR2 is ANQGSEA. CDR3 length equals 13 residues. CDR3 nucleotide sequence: TGCAGCGTTGAATATCCGGCCTCCTACGAGCAGTACTTC. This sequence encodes CSVEYPASYEQYF.

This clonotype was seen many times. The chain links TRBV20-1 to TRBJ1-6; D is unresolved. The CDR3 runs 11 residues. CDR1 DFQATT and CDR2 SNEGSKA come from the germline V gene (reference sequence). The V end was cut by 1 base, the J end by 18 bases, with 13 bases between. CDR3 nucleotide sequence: TGCAGTGCTAGAGCGTTGTCCCCGACCCACTTT. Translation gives CSARALSPTHF.